One T cell receptor beta chain is described in this entry. Its cognate antigen is unknown. Germline V gives CDR1 MNHNS, CDR2 SASEGT. Trimming pared 5 bases from V and 6 bases from J, leaving 17 bases between. The CDR3 has 16 amino acids. TCRdb independently ran MiXCR on the 5' RACE reads; one entry per CDR3 protein. This table has 1.5 million to 2 million distinct CDR3 sequences, about 32% appearing once. These data originate in a study of identical twins. Study-wide results and caveats: One should note that invariant MAIT and iNKT cells could partly confound zero-insertion analyses. The study found weaker excess twin sharing in beta out-of-frame sequences.

This TCR came from a newborn girl in good health. This chain connects TRBV6-1 to TRBJ1-6; the D gene is possibly TRBD1 (6 bases). The sample was cord blood. The CDR3 bases are TGTGCCAGCAGTATCCGAGGGGGGGCCGCTAATTCACCCCTCCACTTT. This encodes CASSIRGGAANSPLHF.